Listed below are T cell receptor beta chains from one sample, sequenced in a study of T cell repertoires in cytomegalovirus infection. TCRdb reanalysed the reads using MiXCR and keeps one entry per CDR3 protein. The sample carries under 850,000 distinct CDR3 sequences, roughly a third recorded once. Which antigens these TCRs recognize remains unknown. The input for sequencing was cultured PBMCs, taken from culture after CMV antigen stimulation. These receptors all stem from a human donor in good health (CMV status not recorded). Some clones in this sample may be carry-over from other donors' samples. Both conserved end residues are part of each CDR3. D genes are given only for firm matches. Clone size appears in some rows only: once, few, many, or a class for an expanded clone.

>TRBV7-6|NA|NA|TRBJ2-7
CASSSSPAYEQYF
TGTGCCAGCAGCTCGAGCCCAGCCTACGAGCAGTACTTC
>TRBV28|TRBD1|NA|TRBJ2-7
CASKRQGYEQYF
TGTGCCAGCAAGAGACAGGGCTACGAGCAGTACTTC
>TRBV4-2|NA|NA|TRBJ2-2
CASSPRGYITGELFF
TGTGCCAGCAGCCCAAGGGGGTACATTACCGGGGAGCTGTTTTTT
>TRBV7-9|NA|NA|TRBJ1-5
CARSLAGKTGTGNQPQHF
TGTGCCAGAAGCTTAGCGGGTAAGACCGGGACGGGGAATCAGCCCCAGCATTTT
>TRBV12-3/TRBV12-4|NA|NA|TRBJ2-5
CASSLGGTGYQETQYF
TGTGCCAGCAGTTTAGGCGGGACTGGGTACCAAGAGACCCAGTACTTC
>TRBV7-2|TRBD2|NA|TRBJ2-7
CASSASLAGVGYEQYF
TGTGCCAGCAGCGCTTCACTAGCGGGAGTGGGTTACGAGCAGTACTTC
>TRBV10-3|TRBD1|NA|TRBJ1-2
CAISGRGTDDYGYTF
TGTGCCATCAGTGGGCGGGGGACAGACGACTATGGCTACACCTTC
>TRBV4-3|TRBD2|NA|TRBJ2-1
CASSQNSGGRDEQFF
TGCGCCAGCAGCCAAAATTCGGGAGGGCGGGATGAGCAGTTCTTC
>TRBV12-3/TRBV12-4|NA|NA|TRBJ2-7
CASSPLGPGYEQYF
TGTGCCAGCAGTCCCCTGGGACCCGGCTACGAGCAGTACTTC
>TRBV5-1|TRBD1|NA|TRBJ2-5
CASTQDGTGEETQYF
TGCGCCAGCACCCAAGATGGGACAGGGGAAGAGACCCAGTACTTC
>TRBV7-2|NA|NA|TRBJ2-2
CASTTYERSTGELFF
TGTGCCAGCACCACATATGAGAGGAGCACCGGGGAGCTGTTTTTT
>TRBV6-6|NA|NA|TRBJ2-7
CAGGSGLAYYEQYF
TGTGCCGGGGGTTCCGGGCTAGCTTACTACGAGCAGTACTTC
>TRBV27|TRBD1|NA|TRBJ2-5
CASSLVRQGETQYF
TGTGCCAGCAGTTTGGTCAGACAGGGAGAGACCCAGTACTTC
>TRBV4-1|NA|NA|TRBJ1-2
CASSRAPLRDGYTF
TGCGCCAGCAGCCGGGCCCCTCTGAGGGATGGCTACACCTTC
>TRBV7-2|TRBD2|many|TRBJ2-3
CASSLASGVTDTQYF
TGTGCCAGCAGCTTAGCTAGCGGGGTCACAGATACGCAGTATTTT
>TRBV7-9|NA|many|TRBJ1-6
CASSLLSGLSPLHF
TGTGCCAGCAGCTTACTCTCGGGGCTTTCACCCCTCCACTTT
>TRBV27|NA|many|TRBJ2-5
CASGGQRQETQYF
TGTGCCAGCGGGGGACAACGCCAAGAGACCCAGTACTTC
>TRBV7-2|NA|many|TRBJ1-3
CASSLSLTGNTIYF
TGTGCCAGCAGCTTAAGCTTGACGGGAAACACCATATATTTT
>TRBV6-1|NA|few|TRBJ2-1
CASRPSGDPYNEQFF
TGTGCCAGCAGGCCCAGTGGCGACCCCTACAATGAGCAGTTCTTC
>TRBV6-1|NA|NA|TRBJ2-1
CASSRVFVHEQFF
TGTGCCAGCAGCCGCGTCTTCGTCCATGAGCAGTTCTTC
>TRBV5-5|NA|few|TRBJ2-1
CASSSYTNSYNEQFF
TGTGCCAGCAGCTCCTATACTAACTCCTACAATGAGCAGTTCTTC
>TRBV6-1|NA|NA|TRBJ2-7
CASTGTAIEQYF
TGTGCCAGCACTGGGACTGCCATTGAGCAGTACTTC
>TRBV11-2|TRBD2|few|TRBJ2-1
CASSLVLAGDNEFF
TGTGCCAGCAGCTTGGTACTAGCGGGAGACAACGAGTTCTTC
>TRBV12-3/TRBV12-4|TRBD2|NA|TRBJ2-2
CASSPSGRASGELFF
TGTGCCAGCAGTCCCAGCGGGAGGGCGTCCGGGGAGCTGTTTTTT
>TRBV5-1|NA|NA|TRBJ1-1
CASSLEGLGAEAFF
TGCGCCAGCAGCTTGGAGGGGCTGGGGGCTGAAGCTTTCTTT
>TRBV4-3|NA|few|TRBJ2-7
CASSQRLGYRYEQYF
TGCGCCAGCAGCCAGAGACTTGGGTACCGCTACGAGCAGTACTTC
>TRBV7-8|NA|many|TRBJ2-3
CASGTTDTQYF
TGTGCCAGCGGGACCACAGATACGCAGTATTTT
>TRBV7-2|NA|many|TRBJ1-6
CASSLVGSHGGIYNSPLHF
TGTGCCAGCAGCTTAGTAGGCAGCCACGGAGGTATCTATAATTCACCCCTCCACTTT
>TRBV28|TRBD1|few|TRBJ2-7
CASSSHRGVSAYEQYF
TGTGCCAGCAGCTCACACAGGGGAGTCAGCGCCTACGAGCAGTACTTC
>TRBV19|NA|NA|TRBJ2-2
CASPGSTGELFF
TGTGCCAGTCCGGGCAGTACGGGGGAGCTGTTTTTT
>TRBV7-6|TRBD2|few|TRBJ2-7
CASSRWTSGDYEQYF
TGTGCCAGCAGCAGATGGACTAGCGGGGACTACGAGCAGTACTTC
>TRBV7-6|NA|NA|TRBJ2-7
CASSLGRDASYEQYF
TGTGCCAGCAGCTTAGGCCGGGACGCCTCCTACGAGCAGTACTTC
>TRBV6-5|NA|many|TRBJ2-1
CASSYSPIYNEQFF
TGTGCCAGCAGTTACTCTCCCATTTACAATGAGCAGTTCTTC
>TRBV5-1|NA|few|TRBJ2-7
CASSVAPSGQHYEQYF
TGCGCCAGCAGCGTTGCGCCATCCGGACAGCACTACGAGCAGTACTTC
>TRBV28|NA|NA|TRBJ2-7
CASQGSDSYEQYF
TGTGCCAGCCAAGGTTCTGACTCCTACGAGCAGTACTTC
>TRBV7-6|NA|few|TRBJ2-7
CASSTTPTVYEQYF
TGTGCCAGCAGCACAACTCCGACGGTTTACGAGCAGTACTTC
>TRBV20-1|NA|few|TRBJ2-2
CSARGLGGELFF
TGCAGTGCTAGAGGGTTGGGCGGGGAGCTGTTTTTT
>TRBV19|TRBD1|few|TRBJ2-3
CASSARLGTGYTDTRYF
TGTGCCAGTAGTGCAAGACTGGGGACAGGGTACACAGATACGCGGTATTTT
>TRBV7-2|TRBD1|many|TRBJ1-6
CASSLGGQGWSPLHF
TGTGCCAGCAGCTTAGGAGGACAGGGATGGTCACCCCTCCACTTT
>TRBV12-3/TRBV12-4|TRBD1|many|TRBJ1-5
CASSLNPGGGQPQHF
TGTGCCAGCAGTTTAAACCCAGGGGGCGGTCAGCCCCAGCATTTT
>TRBV27|TRBD2|few|TRBJ2-3
CASSSTVARGVATDTQYF
TGTGCCAGCAGTTCCACTGTAGCGCGGGGGGTAGCCACAGATACGCAGTATTTT
>TRBV27|NA|NA|TRBJ1-5
CASSSAGAGNQPQHF
TGTGCCAGCAGTTCGGCCGGGGCAGGCAATCAGCCCCAGCATTTT
>TRBV7-2|TRBD2|many|TRBJ2-7
CASSPSGNSYEQYF
TGTGCCAGCAGCCCTAGCGGAAACTCCTACGAGCAGTACTTC
>TRBV2|TRBD1|few|TRBJ2-6
CASQRGLVRGTSGANVLTF
TGTGCCAGTCAGAGGGGTTTAGTCAGGGGGACCTCTGGGGCCAACGTCCTGACTTTC
>TRBV2|NA|NA|TRBJ2-1
CASGGGLPNEQFF
TGTGCCAGCGGAGGGGGGCTCCCCAATGAGCAGTTCTTC
>TRBV4-1|NA|NA|TRBJ2-3
CASSQDTLTLATSTDTQYF
TGCGCCAGCAGCCAAGACACTTTGACACTGGCTACTAGCACAGATACGCAGTATTTT
>TRBV20-1|TRBD2|NA|TRBJ2-7
CSAPKPRAGANEQYF
TGCAGTGCTCCCAAACCCAGAGCGGGAGCGAACGAGCAGTACTTC
>TRBV6-6|NA|NA|TRBJ2-1
CASSTNKFRHEQFF
TGTGCCAGCAGTACAAACAAATTTAGACATGAGCAGTTCTTC
>TRBV3-1|TRBD2|NA|TRBJ2-1
CASSLRLAGSRLDNEQFF
TGTGCCAGCAGCCTAAGACTAGCGGGAAGTCGATTGGACAATGAGCAGTTCTTC
>TRBV19|NA|few|TRBJ1-2
CASRINQDSYGYTF
TGTGCCAGTAGGATTAATCAGGACAGCTATGGCTACACCTTC
>TRBV6-2/TRBV6-3|NA|few|TRBJ2-1
CASTDRRIYNEQFF
TGTGCCAGCACCGACCGGCGGATTTACAATGAGCAGTTCTTC
>TRBV10-3|NA|NA|TRBJ2-3
CAISESIDTQYF
TGTGCCATCAGTGAGTCTATAGATACGCAGTATTTT
>TRBV7-6|NA|few|TRBJ2-7
CASSLGRFSYEQYF
TGTGCCAGCAGCTTAGGGAGATTCTCCTACGAGCAGTACTTC
>TRBV15|NA|few|TRBJ2-7
CATSREGTGTDEQYF
TGTGCCACCAGCAGAGAGGGTACCGGCACGGACGAGCAGTACTTC
>TRBV29-1|TRBD2|NA|TRBJ2-1
CSAGTILNNNEQFF
TGCAGCGCCGGGACTATCCTAAATAACAATGAGCAGTTCTTC
>TRBV27|NA|NA|TRBJ2-7
CASSQKPGMEQYF
TGTGCCAGCAGTCAGAAACCGGGGATGGAGCAGTACTTC
>TRBV7-6|NA|NA|TRBJ1-3
CAGEGQPGNTIYF
TGTGCCGGAGAGGGGCAACCTGGAAACACCATATATTTT
>TRBV7-6|TRBD1|many|TRBJ1-2
CASSPLPGQGLYLWYGYTF
TGTGCCAGCAGCCCTCTCCCCGGACAGGGCCTTTACCTATGGTATGGCTACACCTTC
>TRBV4-3|TRBD2|NA|TRBJ2-4
CASSQDPASGVNIQYF
TGCGCCAGCAGCCAGGACCCGGCTAGCGGGGTTAACATTCAGTACTTC